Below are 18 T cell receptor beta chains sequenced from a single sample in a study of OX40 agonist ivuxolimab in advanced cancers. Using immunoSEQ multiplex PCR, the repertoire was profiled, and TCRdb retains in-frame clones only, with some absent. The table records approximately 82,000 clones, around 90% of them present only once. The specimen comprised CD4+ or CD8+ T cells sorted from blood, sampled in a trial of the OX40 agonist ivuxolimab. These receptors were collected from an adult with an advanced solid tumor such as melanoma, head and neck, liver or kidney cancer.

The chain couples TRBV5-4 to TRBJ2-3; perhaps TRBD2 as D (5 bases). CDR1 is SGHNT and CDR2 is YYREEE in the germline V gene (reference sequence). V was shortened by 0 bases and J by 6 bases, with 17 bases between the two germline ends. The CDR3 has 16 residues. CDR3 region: CASSLVSGKRSDTQYF. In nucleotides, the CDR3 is TGTGCCAGCAGCTTGGTTTCGGGGAAGCGTTCGGATACGCAGTATTTT.

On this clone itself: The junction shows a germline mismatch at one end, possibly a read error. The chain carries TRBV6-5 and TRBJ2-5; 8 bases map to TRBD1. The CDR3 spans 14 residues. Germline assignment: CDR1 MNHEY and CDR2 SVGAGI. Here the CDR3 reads CAISGSTGGGTQYF. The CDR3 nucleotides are TGTGCCATCAGTGGCTCTACAGGGGGTGGGACCCAGTACTTC.

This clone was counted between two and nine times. As DNA, the CDR3 is TGTGCCAGCAGCTCTAGATCGGAGGCTGGGGAGCTGTTTTTT. Translation gives CASSSRSEAGELFF. This chain connects TRBV11-2 to TRBJ2-2, with D possibly matching TRBD2 (5 bases). Germline V gene sequence: CDR1 SGHAT, CDR2 FQNNGV. The length of the CDR3 is 14 residues. V lost 4 bases, J lost 8 bases, and 14 bases lay in between.

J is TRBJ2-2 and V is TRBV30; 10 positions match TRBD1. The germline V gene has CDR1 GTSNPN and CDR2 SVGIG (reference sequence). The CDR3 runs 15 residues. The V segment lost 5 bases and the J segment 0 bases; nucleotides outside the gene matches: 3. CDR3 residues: CAWDGQGANTGELFF. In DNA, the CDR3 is TGTGCCTGGGACGGACAGGGGGCGAACACCGGGGAGCTGTTTTTT. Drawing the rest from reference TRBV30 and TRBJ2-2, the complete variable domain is SQTIHQWPATLVQPVGSPLSLECTVEGTSNPNLYWYRQAAGRGLQLLFYSVGIGQISSEVPQNLSASRPQDRQFILSSKKLLLSDSGFYLCAWDGQGANTGELFFGEGSRLTVL.

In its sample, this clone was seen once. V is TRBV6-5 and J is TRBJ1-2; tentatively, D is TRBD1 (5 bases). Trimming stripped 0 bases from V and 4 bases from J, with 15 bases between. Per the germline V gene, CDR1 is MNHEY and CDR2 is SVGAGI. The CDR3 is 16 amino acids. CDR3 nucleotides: TGTGCCAGCAGTTACTCGACGTCAGGGCCTGGCTATGGCTACACCTTC. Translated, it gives CASSYSTSGPGYGYTF.

The CDR3: CASKRDTDTQYF. The CDR3 DNA sequence: TGTGCCAGCAAGCGAGACACAGATACGCAGTATTTT. The V and J genes are TRBV6-1 and TRBJ2-3; D gene unclear. Germline V gene sequence: CDR1 MNHNS, CDR2 SASEGT. The CDR3 extends over 12 amino acids. Trimming pared 7 bases from V and 2 bases from J, leaving 7 bases between.

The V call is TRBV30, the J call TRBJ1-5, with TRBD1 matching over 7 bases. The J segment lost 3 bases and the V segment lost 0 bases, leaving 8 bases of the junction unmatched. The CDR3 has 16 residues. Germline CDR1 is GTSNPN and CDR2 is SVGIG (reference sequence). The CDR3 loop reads CAWSVRSGQLNQPQHF. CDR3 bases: TGTGCCTGGAGTGTAAGATCGGGACAGCTCAATCAGCCCCAGCATTTT.

The CDR3 DNA is TGCGCCAGCAGCTTGCGGGCGGGGGGCACAGATACGCAGTATTTT. It encodes CASSLRAGGTDTQYF. The gene calls are TRBV5-1 and TRBJ2-3; 7 bases are shared with TRBD2. Looked up from germline, CDR1 is SGHRS and CDR2 is YFSETQ. Trimming cost V 1 base and J 1 base; bases outside gene matches: 3. The CDR3 runs to 15 residues. Together with reference TRBV5-1 and TRBJ2-3, the CDR3 gives the full variable domain: KAGVTQTPRYLIKTRGQQVTLSCSPISGHRSVSWYQQTPGQGLQFLFEYFSETQRNKGNFPGRFSGRQFSNSRSEMNVSTLELGDSALYLCASSLRAGGTDTQYFGPGTRLTVL.

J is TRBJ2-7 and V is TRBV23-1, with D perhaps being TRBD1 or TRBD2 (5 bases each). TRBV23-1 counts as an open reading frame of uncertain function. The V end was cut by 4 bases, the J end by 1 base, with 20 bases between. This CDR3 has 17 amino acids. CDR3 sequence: CASSRGRWAVMSYEQYF. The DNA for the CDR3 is TGCGCCAGCAGTCGGGGACGTTGGGCGGTAATGTCCTACGAGCAGTACTTC.

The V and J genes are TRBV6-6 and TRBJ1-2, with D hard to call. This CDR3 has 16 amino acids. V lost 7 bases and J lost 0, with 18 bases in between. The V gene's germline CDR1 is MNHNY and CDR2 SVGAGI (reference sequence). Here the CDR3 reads CASTQRAGATNYGYTF. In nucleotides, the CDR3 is TGTGCCAGCACCCAACGGGCAGGTGCCACTAACTATGGCTACACCTTC.

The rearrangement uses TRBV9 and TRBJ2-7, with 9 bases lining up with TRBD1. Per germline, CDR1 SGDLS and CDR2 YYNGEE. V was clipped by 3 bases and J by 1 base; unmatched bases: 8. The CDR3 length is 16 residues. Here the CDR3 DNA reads TGTGCCAGCAGCGCGAGGGACAGGGATCCTTCCTACGAGCAGTACTTC. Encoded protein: CASSARDRDPSYEQYF.

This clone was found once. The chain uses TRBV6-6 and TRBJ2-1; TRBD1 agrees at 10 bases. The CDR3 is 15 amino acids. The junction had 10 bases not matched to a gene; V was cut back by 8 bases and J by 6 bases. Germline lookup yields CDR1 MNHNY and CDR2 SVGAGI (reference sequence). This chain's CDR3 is CASSNLGQGFNEQFF. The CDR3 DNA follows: TGTGCCAGCTCTAACTTGGGACAGGGGTTCAATGAGCAGTTCTTC.

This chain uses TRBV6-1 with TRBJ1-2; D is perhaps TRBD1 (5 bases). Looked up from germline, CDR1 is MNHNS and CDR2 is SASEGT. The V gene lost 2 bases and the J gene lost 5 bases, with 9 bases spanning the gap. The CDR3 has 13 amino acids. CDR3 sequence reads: CASSERWGYGYTF. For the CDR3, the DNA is TGTGCCAGCAGTGAACGTTGGGGGTATGGCTACACCTTC.

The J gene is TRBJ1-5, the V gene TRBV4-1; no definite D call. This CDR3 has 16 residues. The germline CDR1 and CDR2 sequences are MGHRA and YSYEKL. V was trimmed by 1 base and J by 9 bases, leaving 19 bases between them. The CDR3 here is CASSQVGRLDGGPQHF. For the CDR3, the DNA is TGCGCCAGCAGCCAAGTGGGCCGGCTGGACGGAGGGCCCCAGCATTTT.

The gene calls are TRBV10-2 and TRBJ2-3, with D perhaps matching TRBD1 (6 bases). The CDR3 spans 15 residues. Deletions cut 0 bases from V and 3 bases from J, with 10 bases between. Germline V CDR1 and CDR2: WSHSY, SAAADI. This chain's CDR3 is CASSESFRGTDTQYF. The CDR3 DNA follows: TGCGCCAGCAGTGAGTCTTTCAGGGGAACAGATACGCAGTATTTT.

The CDR3: CASSEASGRGFPYEQYF. As DNA, the CDR3 is TGTGCCAGCAGTGAAGCAAGCGGGAGGGGATTTCCCTACGAGCAGTACTTC. V usage is TRBV2 and J usage is TRBJ2-7; TRBD2 matches 10 bases. Germline lookup yields CDR1 SNHLY and CDR2 FYNNEI. The CDR3 loop spans 17 amino acids. With 0 bases clipped from V and 2 bases from J, the junction kept 7 bases outside the gene matches.

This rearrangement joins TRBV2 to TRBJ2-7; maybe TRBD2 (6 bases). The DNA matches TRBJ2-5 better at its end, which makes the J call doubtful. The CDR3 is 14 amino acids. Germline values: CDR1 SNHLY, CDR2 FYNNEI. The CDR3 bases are TGTGCCAGCAGGCGTCCCGGGAGTCAAGAGACCCAGTACTTC. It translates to CASRRPGSQETQYF.

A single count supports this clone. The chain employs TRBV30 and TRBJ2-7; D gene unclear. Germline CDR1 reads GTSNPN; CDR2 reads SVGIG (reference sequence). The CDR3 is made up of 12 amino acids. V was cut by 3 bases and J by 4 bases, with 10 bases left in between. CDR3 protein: CAWSAARYEQYF. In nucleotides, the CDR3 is TGTGCCTGGAGCGCGGCGAGATACGAGCAGTACTTC.